This T cell receptor beta chain was identified in a study of T cell changes during pregnancy in multiple sclerosis. Profiling relied on immunoSEQ multiplex PCR, and the TCRdb table lists in-frame clones only, not all of them. Of 45,000 to 65,000 clones listed, 92% are singletons. The V segment lost 0 bases and the J segment 5 bases; nucleotides outside the gene matches: 12. The CDR3 runs to 17 residues. CDR1 and CDR2 (germline): SGHAT, FQNNGV. The specimen was CD4+ T cells from peripheral blood mononuclear cells, collected after pregnancy. This TCR came from a female donor with multiple sclerosis, enrolled in a pregnancy study. The chain is built from TRBV11-2 and TRBJ2-5; 7 bases are a match to TRBD2. The CDR3 DNA is TGTGCCAGCAGCTTAGAGACGGGACGAGCGGGAACGGAGACCCAGTACTTC. This codes for CASSLETGRAGTETQYF. Variable domain in full (rest from reference TRBV11-2 and TRBJ2-5): EAGVAQSPRYKIIEKRQSVAFWCNPISGHATLYWYQQILGQGPKLLIQFQNNGVVDDSQLPKDRFSAERLKGVDSTLKIQPAKLEDSAVYLCASSLETGRAGTETQYFGPGTRLLVL.